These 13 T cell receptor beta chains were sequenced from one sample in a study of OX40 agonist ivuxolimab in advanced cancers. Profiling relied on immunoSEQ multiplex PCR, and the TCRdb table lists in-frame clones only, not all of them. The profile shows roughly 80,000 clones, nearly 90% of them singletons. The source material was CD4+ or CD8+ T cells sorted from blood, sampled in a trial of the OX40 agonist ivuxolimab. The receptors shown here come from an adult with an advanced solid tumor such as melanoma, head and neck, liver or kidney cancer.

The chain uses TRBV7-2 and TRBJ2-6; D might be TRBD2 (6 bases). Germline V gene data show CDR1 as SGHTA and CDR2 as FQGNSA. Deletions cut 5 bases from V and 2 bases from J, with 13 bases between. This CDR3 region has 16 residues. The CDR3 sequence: CASSPSTGAGANVLTF. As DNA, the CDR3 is TGTGCCAGCAGCCCTTCGACGGGGGCTGGGGCCAACGTCCTGACTTTC. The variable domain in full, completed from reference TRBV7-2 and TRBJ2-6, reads GAGVSQSPSNKVTEKGKDVELRCDPISGHTALYWYRQSLGQGLEFLIYFQGNSAPDKSGLPSDRFSAERTGGSVSTLTIQRTQQEDSAVYLCASSPSTGAGANVLTFGAGSRLTVL.

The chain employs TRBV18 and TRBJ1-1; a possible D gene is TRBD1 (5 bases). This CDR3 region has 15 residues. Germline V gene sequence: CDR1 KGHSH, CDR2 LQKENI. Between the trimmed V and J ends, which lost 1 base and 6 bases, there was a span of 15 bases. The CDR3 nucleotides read TGTGCCAGCTCACCACAGGCGGGGGGTCTCCCTGAAGCTTTCTTT. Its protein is CASSPQAGGLPEAFF.

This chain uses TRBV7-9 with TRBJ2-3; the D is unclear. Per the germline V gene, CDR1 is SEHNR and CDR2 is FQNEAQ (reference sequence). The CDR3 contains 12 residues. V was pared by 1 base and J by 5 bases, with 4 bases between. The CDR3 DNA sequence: TGTGCCAGCAGCTTAGAAGGAGATACGCAGTATTTT. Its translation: CASSLEGDTQYF.

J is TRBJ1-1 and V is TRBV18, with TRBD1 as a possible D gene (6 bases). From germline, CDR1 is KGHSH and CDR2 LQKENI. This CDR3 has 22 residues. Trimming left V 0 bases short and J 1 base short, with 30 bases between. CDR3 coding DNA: TGTGCCAGCTCACCACCGTTGGACCTGTGGACAGCCCGAAGCACCCGGAACACTGAAGCTTTCTTT. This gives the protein CASSPPLDLWTARSTRNTEAFF.

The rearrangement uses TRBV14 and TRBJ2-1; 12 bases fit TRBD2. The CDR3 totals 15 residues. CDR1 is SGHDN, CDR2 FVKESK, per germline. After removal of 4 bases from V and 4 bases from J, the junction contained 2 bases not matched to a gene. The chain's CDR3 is CASSPLAGGYNEQFF. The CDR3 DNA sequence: TGTGCCAGCAGCCCCCTAGCGGGAGGGTACAATGAGCAGTTCTTC.

CDR3 bases: TGTGCCAGCAGCCCCCAGGGGGTGGGGGGCATCGGAAACACCATATATTTT. Amino acid sequence: CASSPQGVGGIGNTIYF. The chain employs TRBV7-9 and TRBJ1-3; TRBD1 agrees at 7 bases. This CDR3 spans 17 amino acids. Germline V lookup: CDR1 SEHNR, CDR2 FQNEAQ (reference sequence). V shed 5 bases, J shed 4 bases, and the junction held 14 bases outside the gene matches.

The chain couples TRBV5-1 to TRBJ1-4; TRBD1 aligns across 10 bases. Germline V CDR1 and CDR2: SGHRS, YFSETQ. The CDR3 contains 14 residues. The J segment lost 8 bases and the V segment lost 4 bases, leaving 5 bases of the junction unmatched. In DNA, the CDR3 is TGCGCCAGCAGCCCCGGGACAGGGGCAGAAAAACTGTTTTTT. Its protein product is CASSPGTGAEKLFF.

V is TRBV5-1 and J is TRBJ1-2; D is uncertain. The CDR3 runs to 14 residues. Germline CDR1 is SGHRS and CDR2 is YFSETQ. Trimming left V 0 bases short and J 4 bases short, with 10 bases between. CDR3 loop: CASSLAEPIYGYTF. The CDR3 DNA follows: TGCGCCAGCAGCTTGGCGGAGCCGATCTATGGCTACACCTTC.

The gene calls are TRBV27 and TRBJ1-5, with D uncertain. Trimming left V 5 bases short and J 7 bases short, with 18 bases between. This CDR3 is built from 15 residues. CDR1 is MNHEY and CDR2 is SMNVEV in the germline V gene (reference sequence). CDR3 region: CASSPSTSRQQPQHF. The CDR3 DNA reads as TGTGCCAGCAGTCCTTCCACAAGCCGGCAACAGCCCCAGCATTTT.

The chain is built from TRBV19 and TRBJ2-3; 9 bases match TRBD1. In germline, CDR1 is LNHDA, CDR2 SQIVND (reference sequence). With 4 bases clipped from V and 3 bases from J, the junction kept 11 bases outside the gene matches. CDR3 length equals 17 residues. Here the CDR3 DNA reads TGTGCCAGTAGTAGACCCGGGGGACAGGGACGAACAGATACGCAGTATTTT. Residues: CASSRPGGQGRTDTQYF.

This CDR3 reads CASSVGSSGGISEAFF. As DNA, the CDR3 is TGTGCCAGCAGCGTAGGAAGTTCAGGGGGAATCTCTGAAGCTTTCTTT. The chain couples TRBV9 to TRBJ1-1, with TRBD1 matching 7 bases. The CDR3 loop spans 16 amino acids. CDR1 and CDR2 from the germline V gene are SGDLS and YYNGEE. The V and J ends lost 0 bases and 6 bases, in that order; junction bases with no gene match: 11. Drawing the rest from reference TRBV9 and TRBJ1-1, the complete variable domain is DSGVTQTPKHLITATGQRVTLRCSPRSGDLSVYWYQQSLDQGLQFLIQYYNGEERAKGNILERFSAQQFPDLHSELNLSSLELGDSALYFCASSVGSSGGISEAFFGQGTRLTVV.

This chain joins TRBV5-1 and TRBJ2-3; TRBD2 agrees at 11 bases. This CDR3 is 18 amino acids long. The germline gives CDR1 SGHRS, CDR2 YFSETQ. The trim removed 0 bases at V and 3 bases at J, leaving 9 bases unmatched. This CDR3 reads CASSLGLTSGSFTDTQYF. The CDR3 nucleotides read TGCGCCAGCAGCTTGGGATTAACTAGCGGGAGTTTTACAGATACGCAGTATTTT.

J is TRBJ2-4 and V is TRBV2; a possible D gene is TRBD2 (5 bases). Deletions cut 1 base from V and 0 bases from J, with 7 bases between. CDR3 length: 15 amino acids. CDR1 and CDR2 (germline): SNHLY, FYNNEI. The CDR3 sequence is CASSEGRVAKNIQYF. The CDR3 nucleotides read TGTGCCAGCAGTGAAGGGCGGGTAGCCAAAAACATTCAGTACTTC.